This T cell receptor (beta chain) was retrieved from a study of T cells after yellow fever vaccination. This clonotype has just a few counts. What it recognizes is unknown. Germline V CDR1 and CDR2: LGHNA, YSLEER. After removal of 0 bases from V and 2 bases from J, the junction contained 4 bases not matched to a gene. CDR3 length: 16 amino acids. MiXCR was run by TCRdb on the 5' RACE reads, yielding one entry per CDR3 protein. The sample contains a few hundred thousand distinct CDR3 sequences, roughly 7% of which appear only once. Findings of the study overall: The booster saw the reappearance of most primary-vaccination clones (about 95% CD4, 80% to 90% CD8).

This sequence originates from a man aged 18 to 30 who received the YFV17D yellow fever vaccine. Here the sequenced sample was PBMCs, taken about 49 days after the first yellow fever vaccination. The chain carries TRBV4-3 and TRBJ2-1; 7 nucleotides align to TRBD2. The CDR3 coding sequence is TGCGCCAGCAGCCAAGATGGGGAGGGAGCCTACAATGAGCAGTTCTTC. Translating gives CASSQDGEGAYNEQFF.